This TCR beta chain was found in a study of PD-1 blockade in classical Hodgkin lymphoma. Broader study findings: Baseline diversity in complete responders resembled that of newly diagnosed patients. Healthy donors reportedly exceeded newly diagnosed patients in baseline TCR diversity.

TCRdb's table, derived via immunoSEQ multiplex PCR, lists solely in-frame clones and lacks some. Of about 97,000 clones listed, roughly 91% were seen once; the top ten hold under 8.5%. There was relapse after autologous stem cell transplantation in every patient, and there was variation in brentuximab vedotin exposure. With respect to this clone: Its antigen remains unidentified.

Source: peripheral blood mononuclear cells (PBMCs), taken before the second cycle of nivolumab. The TCR comes from a human donor with classical Hodgkin lymphoma.

CDR3 amino acids: CASSIFGEKLFF. In nucleotides, the CDR3 is TGTGCCAGTAGTATCTTCGGTGAAAAACTGTTTTTT. The V call is TRBV19, the J call TRBJ1-4; the D is unclear. Germline V gives CDR1 LNHDA, CDR2 SQIVND (reference sequence). This CDR3 spans 12 amino acids. V was pared by 3 bases and J by 7 bases, with 6 bases between.